This passage covers 17 T cell receptor beta chains from one sample sequenced in a study of blood T cell repertoires in COVID-19. Some clones are missing from TCRdb's copy, which holds only in-frame ones; the method was immunoSEQ multiplex PCR. The sample contains about 190,000 clones, roughly nine tenths of which appear only once. Sequences were obtained from PBMCs or T cells enriched from blood (not recorded which). The receptors were gathered from a woman in her forties in a cohort exposed to, infected with or recovered from COVID-19 (not recorded which).

The sample holds one count of this clone. The chain is built from TRBV25-1 and TRBJ1-1; D uncertain. The germline gives CDR1 MGHDK, CDR2 SYGVNS. With 0 bases removed from V and 0 bases from J, the gap between germline ends came to 17 bases. The CDR3 sequence is 18 residues long. CDR3 amino acids: CASSEYIGGDYMNTEAFF. In DNA form, the CDR3 reads TGTGCCAGCAGTGAATATATTGGAGGAGATTACATGAACACTGAAGCTTTCTTT.

J is TRBJ2-7 and V is TRBV11-3; D ambiguous. Germline assignment: CDR1 SGHNT and CDR2 YENEEA. This CDR3 region has 14 residues. V was cut by 2 bases and J by 6 bases, with 14 bases left in between. Here the CDR3 DNA reads TGTGCCAGCAGCTTATCCGGGTCCGTCAGCGAGCAGTACTTC. This codes for CASSLSGSVSEQYF.

The rearrangement links TRBV4-3 to TRBJ2-2, with a weak D call TRBD2 (6 bases). The CDR3 contains 15 residues. The V gene's germline CDR1 is LGHNA and CDR2 YSLEER. Trimming removed 2 bases from V and 4 bases from J, with 11 bases in between. The CDR3 nucleotides are TGCGCCAGCAGCCAAAAAGAGGGAGGCACCGGGGAGCTGTTTTTT. Its protein product is CASSQKEGGTGELFF.

This chain uses TRBV18 with TRBJ2-4; 7 bases line up with TRBD2. CDR1 is KGHSH and CDR2 is LQKENI in the germline V gene. The junction had 7 bases not matched to a gene; V was cut back by 5 bases and J by 0 bases. The CDR3 is 16 residues long. The CDR3 loop is CASSTERELAKNIQYF. The CDR3, as DNA: TGTGCCAGCTCAACGGAGCGGGAACTAGCCAAAAACATTCAGTACTTC.

This CDR3 is CASSLRETQYF. CDR3 nucleotide sequence: TGTGCCAGCAGCCTCCGAGAGACCCAGTACTTC. V is TRBV6-2 or TRBV6-3 and J is TRBJ2-5; D is ambiguous. Germline V gives CDR1 MNHEY, CDR2 SVGEGT. V was clipped by 6 bases and J by 4 bases, with 6 bases between them. The CDR3 is made up of 11 amino acids.

V usage is TRBV5-1 and J usage is TRBJ1-1, with TRBD1 as a possible D gene (5 bases). In germline, CDR1 is SGHRS, CDR2 YFSETQ. With 4 bases removed from V and 1 base from J, the gap between germline ends came to 8 bases. The CDR3 length is 13 residues. CDR3 loop: CASSRQKNTEAFF. The CDR3 DNA reads as TGCGCCAGCAGCAGACAGAAGAACACTGAAGCTTTCTTT.

V gene TRBV7-8 combines with J gene TRBJ1-1, with 7 bases identical to TRBD1. Trimming cost V 5 bases and J 0 bases; bases outside gene matches: 3. The CDR3 spans 14 residues. Germline loops: CDR1 SGHVS, CDR2 FQNEAQ. CDR3: CASSPGQLNTEAFF. The CDR3 DNA is TGTGCCAGCAGCCCGGGACAGTTGAACACTGAAGCTTTCTTT.

The rearrangement links TRBV28 to TRBJ2-3; no clear D. The CDR3 extends over 11 amino acids. Trimming removed 8 bases from V and 3 bases from J, with 6 bases in between. The germline CDR1 and CDR2 sequences are MDHEN and SYDVKM. The CDR3 here is CASSQTDTQYF. DNA for the CDR3: TGTGCCAGCTCGCAGACAGATACGCAGTATTTT.

V and J are TRBV7-8 and TRBJ2-7; 8 bases agree with TRBD1. J lost 6 bases, V lost 4 bases, and 14 bases had no gene match. The CDR3 has 16 amino acids. The germline gives CDR1 SGHVS, CDR2 FQNEAQ. CDR3 sequence: CASSSRDGQGILEQYF. The CDR3 DNA sequence: TGTGCCAGCAGCTCTAGGGACGGACAGGGAATCCTCGAGCAGTACTTC. The entire variable domain, with the rest obtained from reference TRBV7-8 and TRBJ2-7, is as follows: GAGVSQSPRYKVAKRGQDVALRCDPISGHVSLFWYQQALGQGPEFLTYFQNEAQLDKSGLPSDRFFAERPEGSVSTLKIQRTQQEDSAVYLCASSSRDGQGILEQYFGPGTRLTVT.

The rearrangement joins TRBV9 to TRBJ2-1; 7 nucleotides align to TRBD2. The CDR3 is 15 amino acids. With V trimmed by 0 bases and J by 5 bases, 5 bases remained unmatched. CDR1 and CDR2 from the germline V gene are SGDLS and YYNGEE. CDR3 amino acids: CASSVETSRNNEQFF. In DNA, the CDR3 is TGTGCCAGCAGCGTAGAGACTAGCAGAAACAATGAGCAGTTCTTC. Together with reference TRBV9 and TRBJ2-1, the CDR3 gives the full variable domain: DSGVTQTPKHLITATGQRVTLRCSPRSGDLSVYWYQQSLDQGLQFLIQYYNGEERAKGNILERFSAQQFPDLHSELNLSSLELGDSALYFCASSVETSRNNEQFFGPGTRLTVL.

The V call is TRBV13, the J call TRBJ2-1; 10 bases fit TRBD2. Germline assignment: CDR1 PRHDT and CDR2 FYEKMQ (reference sequence). Losses at the gene ends were 5 bases for V and 7 bases for J; bases not matched to a gene: 14. The CDR3 length is 17 residues. The CDR3: CASSGPPLAGVWNEQFF. CDR3 nucleotides: TGTGCCAGCAGCGGACCCCCTCTAGCGGGAGTCTGGAATGAGCAGTTCTTC.

This clone was seen a handful of times. The chain employs TRBV29-1 and TRBJ2-3, with D perhaps TRBD1 (7 bases). The CDR3 length is 12 residues. Trimming cost V 7 bases and J 6 bases, with 14 bases left between them. Per the germline V gene, CDR1 is SQVTM and CDR2 is ANQGSEA. For the CDR3, the DNA is TGCAGCGCCAGGGGGGTCAGCGATACGCAGTATTTT. This codes for CSARGVSDTQYF.

This sequence joins TRBV21-1 and TRBJ1-5; no DNA check was done on the table's D call, TRBD1. TRBV21-1 is a pseudogene segment. CDR3 length: 17 amino acids. For the CDR3, the DNA is TGTGCCAGCAGCAAAGCGGCGACAGGGGATAACAATCAGCCCCAGCATTTT. Translated, it gives CASSKAATGDNNQPQHF.

The V gene is TRBV28, the J gene TRBJ1-5, with 9 bases identical to TRBD1. Germline trimming cut 4 bases from V and 2 bases from J; bases unmatched to any gene: 3. Germline CDR1 MDHEN, CDR2 SYDVKM. The CDR3 length is 15 residues. The CDR3 spells CASSYRGRGNQPQHF. In DNA, the CDR3 is TGTGCCAGCAGTTACAGGGGGCGAGGCAATCAGCCCCAGCATTTT.

This chain joins TRBV30 and TRBJ2-2; D possibly corresponds to TRBD2 (6 bases). There are 13 residues in the CDR3. Germline CDR1 and CDR2: GTSNPN and SVGIG (reference sequence). The V end was cut by 0 bases, the J end by 6 bases, with 8 bases between. The CDR3 loop reads CAWSVGGAGELFF. The CDR3 DNA is TGTGCCTGGAGTGTTGGAGGGGCCGGGGAGCTGTTTTTT. The entire variable domain, with the rest obtained from reference TRBV30 and TRBJ2-2, is as follows: SQTIHQWPATLVQPVGSPLSLECTVEGTSNPNLYWYRQAAGRGLQLLFYSVGIGQISSEVPQNLSASRPQDRQFILSSKKLLLSDSGFYLCAWSVGGAGELFFGEGSRLTVL.

The chain links TRBV11-2 to TRBJ1-2; 8 bases map to TRBD1. V lost 5 bases and J lost 10; bases outside the gene matches: 15. There are 15 residues in the CDR3. CDR1 SGHAT and CDR2 FQNNGV come from the germline V gene. CDR3 protein: CASSPNSGQEIYYTF. The CDR3 DNA reads as TGTGCCAGCAGCCCAAACTCGGGACAGGAGATTTACTACACCTTC.

J is TRBJ1-2 and V is TRBV7-9; unclear D gene. CDR3 length equals 10 residues. V was clipped by 5 bases and J by 7 bases, with 5 bases between them. Germline values: CDR1 SEHNR, CDR2 FQNEAQ (reference sequence). CDR3 nucleotide sequence: TGTGCCAGCAGCCCCGGTGGCTACACCTTC. This encodes CASSPGGYTF.